Listed here are 3 T cell receptor beta chains from one sample, sequenced in a study of blood T cells in healthy people across ages (dated by TCRdb to the mid-2010s). The library came from 5' RACE. Instrument used: Illumina HiSeq 2500. A second PCR of about 6 to 11 cycles was run with a J-beta primer mix and a sample-barcoded 5' primer. Clones were called with MiXCR by TCRdb after fastp trimmed the public reads at Q25, and only in-frame beta chains were retained. For every CDR3 protein sequence, its rows merge into one entry that carries the most common genes and DNA. For this sample there are roughly 550,000 distinct CDR3 sequences; nearly 25% appear just once. The ten largest account for roughly 9% of the sample. In addition, the sample was reused for a study of T cells of mothers and their children.

The sample taken for sequencing was blood. These receptors were collected from a boy aged 5-17 years in good health.

This clonotype occurred a few times. The rearrangement uses TRBV5-1 and TRBJ2-1; 10 bases agree with TRBD2. Trimming took 7 bases from V and 10 from J; bases not matched to a gene: 8. The CDR3 runs to 13 residues. Germline V gives CDR1 SGHRS, CDR2 YFSETQ. CDR3 in amino acids: CASESGRATEQFF. The DNA for the CDR3 is TGCGCCAGCGAAAGCGGGAGGGCCACGGAGCAGTTCTTC.

The chain is built from TRBV20-1 and TRBJ1-5, with D unclear. Germline CDR1 reads DFQATT; CDR2 reads SNEGSKA (reference sequence). The CDR3 spans 15 residues. Deletions cut 5 bases from V and 0 bases from J, with 14 bases between. The CDR3 sequence is CSAPDGSYSNQPQHF. CDR3 DNA sequence: TGCAGTGCTCCGGACGGAAGCTATAGCAATCAGCCCCAGCATTTT.

The chain links TRBV7-9 to TRBJ1-5, with D unclear. Trimming took off 4 bases at V and 5 bases at J, with 9 bases between the two ends. CDR1 is SEHNR, CDR2 FQNEAQ, per germline (reference sequence). This CDR3 region has 13 residues. The CDR3 is CASSSGTYQPQHF. In DNA, the CDR3 is TGTGCCAGCAGCTCGGGAACTTATCAGCCCCAGCATTTT.